This TCR beta chain derives from a study of blood T cells in healthy people across ages. The V segment lost 0 bases and the J segment 0 bases; nucleotides outside the gene matches: 8. The CDR3 covers 18 residues. Germline V lookup: CDR1 MGHRA, CDR2 YSYEKL. Whole-study results and caveats: PBMCs were not sorted, which prevented a conclusive comparison of naive versus antigen-experienced cells. Per million T cells, TCR beta diversity dropped about linearly as age rose. The study found more naive CD4+ cells and higher diversity in long-lived than aged donors.

This clonotype was detected ten times or more. The target antigen is unknown. With a J-beta primer mix and a sample-barcoded 5' primer, a second PCR ran about 6 to 11 cycles. TCRdb reprocessed the 5' RACE reads with MiXCR, giving one entry per CDR3 protein. Of fewer than 900,000 distinct CDR3 sequences in the sample, roughly 45% were seen once. Donation came from healthy Caucasian individuals in Russia who were aged about 6 to 95. The chain is built from TRBV4-1 and TRBJ2-5, with 9 nucleotides matching TRBD2. The TCR originated in a woman between 55 and 75 years old in good health. Sequencing input: blood. Written as DNA, the CDR3 is TGCGCCAGCAGCCAAGATCTTGTAGTAGCGGGGGACCAAGAGACCCAGTACTTC. Translated, it gives CASSQDLVVAGDQETQYF.